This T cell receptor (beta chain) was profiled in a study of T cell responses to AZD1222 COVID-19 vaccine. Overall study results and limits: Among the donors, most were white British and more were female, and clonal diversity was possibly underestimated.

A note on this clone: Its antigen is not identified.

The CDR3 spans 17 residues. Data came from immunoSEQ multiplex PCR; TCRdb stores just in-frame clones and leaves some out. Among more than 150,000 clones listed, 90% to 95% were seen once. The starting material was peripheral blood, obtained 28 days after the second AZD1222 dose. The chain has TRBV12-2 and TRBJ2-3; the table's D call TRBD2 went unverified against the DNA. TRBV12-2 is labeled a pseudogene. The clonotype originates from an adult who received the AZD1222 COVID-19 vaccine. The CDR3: CASRLAAEREMIDTQYF. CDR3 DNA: TGTGCAAGTCGCTTAGCGGCAGAGCGGGAGATGATAGATACGCAGTATTTT.